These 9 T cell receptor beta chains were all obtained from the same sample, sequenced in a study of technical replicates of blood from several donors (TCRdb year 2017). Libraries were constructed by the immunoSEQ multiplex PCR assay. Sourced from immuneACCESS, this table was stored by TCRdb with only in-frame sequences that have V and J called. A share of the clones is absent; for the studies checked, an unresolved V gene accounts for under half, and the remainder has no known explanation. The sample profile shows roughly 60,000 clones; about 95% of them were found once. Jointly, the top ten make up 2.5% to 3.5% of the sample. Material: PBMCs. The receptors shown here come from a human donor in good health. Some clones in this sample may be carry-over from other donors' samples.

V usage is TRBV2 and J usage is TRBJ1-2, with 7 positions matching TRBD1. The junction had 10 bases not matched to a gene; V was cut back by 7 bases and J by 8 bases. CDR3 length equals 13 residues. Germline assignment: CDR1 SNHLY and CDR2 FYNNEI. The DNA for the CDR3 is TGTGCCAGCACCCAGGGTAGGGGGCGAGGCTACACCTTC. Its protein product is CASTQGRGRGYTF.

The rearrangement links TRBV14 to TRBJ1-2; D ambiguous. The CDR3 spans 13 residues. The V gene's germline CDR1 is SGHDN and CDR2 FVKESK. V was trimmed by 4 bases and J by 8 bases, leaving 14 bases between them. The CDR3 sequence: CASSLIGVNGYTF. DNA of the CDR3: TGTGCCAGCAGCCTTATCGGGGTAAACGGCTACACCTTC.

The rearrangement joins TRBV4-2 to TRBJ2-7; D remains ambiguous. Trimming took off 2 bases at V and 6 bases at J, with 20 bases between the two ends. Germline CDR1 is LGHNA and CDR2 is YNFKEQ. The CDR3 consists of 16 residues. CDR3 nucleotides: TGTGCCAGCAGCCAATTCTTCGCTACCACCTTCTCCGAGCAGTACTTC. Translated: CASSQFFATTFSEQYF.

CDR3: CASSQGLAGAHTDTQYF. The CDR3 coding sequence is TGCGCCAGCAGCCAAGGACTAGCGGGGGCACACACAGATACGCAGTATTTT. The gene calls are TRBV4-3 and TRBJ2-3, with 12 bases lining up with TRBD2. V shed 1 base, J shed 2 bases, and the junction held 4 bases outside the gene matches. Germline V CDR1 and CDR2: LGHNA, YSLEER. The CDR3 has 17 amino acids.

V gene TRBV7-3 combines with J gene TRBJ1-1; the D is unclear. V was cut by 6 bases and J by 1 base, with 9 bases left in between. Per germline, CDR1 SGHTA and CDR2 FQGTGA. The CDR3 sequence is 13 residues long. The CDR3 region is CASSRESNTEAFF. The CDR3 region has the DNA TGTGCCAGCAGTCGGGAGTCGAACACTGAAGCTTTCTTT.

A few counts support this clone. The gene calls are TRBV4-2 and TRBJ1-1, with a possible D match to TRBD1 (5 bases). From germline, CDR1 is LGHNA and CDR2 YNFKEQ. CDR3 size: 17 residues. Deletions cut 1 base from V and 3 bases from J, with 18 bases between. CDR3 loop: CASSQVGGFGGDTEAFF. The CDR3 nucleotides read TGTGCCAGCAGCCAAGTGGGTGGATTTGGGGGGGACACTGAAGCTTTCTTT.

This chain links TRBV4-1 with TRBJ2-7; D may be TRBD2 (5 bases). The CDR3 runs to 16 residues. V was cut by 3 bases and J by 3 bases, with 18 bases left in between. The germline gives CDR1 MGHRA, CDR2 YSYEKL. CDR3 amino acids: CASSHSPLAGDYEQYF. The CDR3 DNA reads TGCGCCAGCAGCCATAGCCCCCTAGCAGGCGACTACGAGCAGTACTTC.

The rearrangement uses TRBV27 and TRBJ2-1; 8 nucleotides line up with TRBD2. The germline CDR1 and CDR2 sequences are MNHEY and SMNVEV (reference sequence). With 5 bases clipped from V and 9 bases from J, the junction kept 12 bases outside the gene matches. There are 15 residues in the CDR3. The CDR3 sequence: CASSTRTSLLGEQFF. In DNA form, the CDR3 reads TGTGCCAGCAGTACAAGGACTAGCCTTCTAGGTGAGCAGTTCTTC.

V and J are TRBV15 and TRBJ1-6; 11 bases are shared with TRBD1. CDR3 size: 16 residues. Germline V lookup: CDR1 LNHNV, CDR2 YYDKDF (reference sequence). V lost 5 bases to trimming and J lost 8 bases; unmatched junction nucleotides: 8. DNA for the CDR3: TGTGCCACCAGCTGCCGGGACAGGGGGTCTGATTCACCCCTCCACTTT. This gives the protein CATSCRDRGSDSPLHF.